The 15 T cell receptor beta chains given below trace back to one sample, sequenced in a study of T-cell reconstitution after alpha-beta-depleted transplantation in children. TCRbeta library preparation incorporated unique molecular identifiers. TCRdb reprocessed the PCR reads with MiXCR, giving one entry per CDR3 protein. This sample has hundreds of thousands of distinct CDR3 sequences, with approximately 15% found just once. Material: PBMCs, mostly from graft donor cells, obtained 360 days after TCRalphabeta/CD19-depleted stem cell transplant. Receptors originate from a male patient between 10 and 17 years old who had a stem cell transplant for acute lymphoblastic leukemia, so the T cells may come from the graft donor.

The CDR3 region is CSVVVRNTGELFF. CDR3 nucleotide sequence: TGCAGCGTTGTCGTAAGGAACACCGGGGAGCTGTTTTTT. The chain uses TRBV29-1 and TRBJ2-2; D gene uncertain. This CDR3 has 13 amino acids. The V gene's germline CDR1 is SQVTM and CDR2 ANQGSEA. V was pared by 4 bases and J by 1 base, with 7 bases between.

The V call is TRBV20-1, the J call TRBJ2-1, with 9 bases fitting TRBD2. Germline CDR1 reads DFQATT; CDR2 reads SNEGSKA (reference sequence). CDR3 size: 14 residues. Trimming cost V 6 bases and J 0 bases; bases outside gene matches: 3. CDR3 sequence (DNA): TGCAGTGCGACGACTAGCGGCTCCTACAATGAGCAGTTCTTC. This codes for CSATTSGSYNEQFF.

V usage is TRBV15 and J usage is TRBJ2-7; 9 bases are shared with TRBD1. The CDR3 sequence is 15 residues long. Germline V gene data show CDR1 as LNHNV and CDR2 as YYDKDF (reference sequence). V was clipped by 0 bases and J by 6 bases; unmatched bases: 6. CDR3 protein: CATSRDRGTGSEQYF. CDR3 nucleotides: TGTGCCACCAGCAGAGATCGGGGGACAGGGTCCGAGCAGTACTTC.

The rearrangement uses TRBV24-1 and TRBJ2-1, with 13 positions matching TRBD2. The germline CDR1 and CDR2 sequences are KGHDR and SFDVKD. The CDR3 loop spans 16 amino acids. The ends lost 6 bases at V and 9 bases at J; junction bases unmatched: 10. The CDR3 nucleotides read TGTGCCACCAGTATCCGGACTAGCGGGAGTGTAGGTGAGCAGTTCTTC. It specifies CATSIRTSGSVGEQFF.

The chain is built from TRBV12-3 or TRBV12-4 and TRBJ2-6; D unclear. The V end was cut by 11 bases, the J end by 1 base, with 24 bases between. This CDR3 comprises 18 residues. CDR3 protein: CAFSLATTRTSGANVLTF. CDR3 DNA: TGTGCCTTCAGTTTAGCCACAACTCGTACTTCTGGGGCCAACGTCCTGACTTTC.

Many counts were recorded for this clonotype. In DNA form, the CDR3 reads TGTGCCAGCAGCTTAGACGCAGGGACTTACACTGAAGCTTTCTTT. Encoded protein: CASSLDAGTYTEAFF. The chain employs TRBV7-8 and TRBJ1-1, with D possibly being TRBD1 (5 bases). Germline CDR1 SGHVS, CDR2 FQNEAQ. V lost 1 base and J 3 bases, leaving 12 bases between the germline ends. This CDR3 is built from 15 residues. The variable domain in full, with the rest retrieved from reference TRBV7-8 and TRBJ1-1, is GAGVSQSPRYKVAKRGQDVALRCDPISGHVSLFWYQQALGQGPEFLTYFQNEAQLDKSGLPSDRFFAERPEGSVSTLKIQRTQQEDSAVYLCASSLDAGTYTEAFFGQGTRLTVV.

A few counts support this clonotype. V gene TRBV10-3 combines with J gene TRBJ2-1; the D call may be TRBD1 or TRBD2 (6 bases each). V shed 5 bases and J shed 7 bases, with 21 bases lying between them. This CDR3 spans 16 amino acids. Germline assignment: CDR1 ENHRY and CDR2 SYGVKD. The chain's CDR3 is CAISRLSRQGGNEQFF. In DNA, the CDR3 is TGTGCCATCAGTAGACTATCCCGTCAAGGGGGGAATGAGCAGTTCTTC.

This clonotype was detected only a few times. The chain combines TRBV5-1 with TRBJ1-6, with D possibly being TRBD1 (6 bases). The CDR3 is 17 residues long. The V and J ends lost 1 base and 14 bases respectively, with 25 bases between them. Germline CDR1 is SGHRS and CDR2 is YFSETQ. DNA for the CDR3: TGCGCCAGCAGCTTGACGGGGGCGCTACCAGAAGAGGGGACCCTCCACTTT. Its translation is CASSLTGALPEEGTLHF.

This clonotype has a handful of counts. V and J are TRBV6-1 and TRBJ1-4; the match to TRBD1 covers 7 bases. J lost 4 bases, V lost 8 bases, and 7 bases had no gene match. Looked up from germline, CDR1 is MNHNS and CDR2 is SASEGT. The CDR3 is 14 amino acids. CDR3 DNA sequence: TGTGCCAGCGCCAGGGGGGAGCATAATGAAAAACTGTTTTTT. Translated: CASARGEHNEKLFF.

This chain's CDR3 is CASSAPLAGGRNEQFF. The CDR3 DNA reads TGTGCCAGCAGCGCACCCCTGGCGGGAGGGAGGAATGAGCAGTTCTTC. The genes are TRBV5-6 and TRBJ2-1; 9 bases align to TRBD2. CDR1 and CDR2 from the germline V gene are SGHDT and YYEEEE. The J segment lost 7 bases and the V segment lost 4 bases, leaving 12 bases of the junction unmatched. This CDR3 is built from 16 residues.

This clonotype was seen a few times. The V and J genes are TRBV28 and TRBJ2-3, with 10 bases identical to TRBD1. V gave up 4 bases and J gave up 0 bases; unmatched junction bases: 7. Germline-derived CDR1 and CDR2 are MDHEN and SYDVKM. CDR3 length: 17 amino acids. CDR3 DNA sequence: TGTGCCAGCAGTTACGGGACAGGGGTAACCAGCACAGATACGCAGTATTTT. This translates into CASSYGTGVTSTDTQYF. The full variable domain, in which reference TRBV28 and TRBJ2-3 provide the parts outside the CDR3, is DVKVTQSSRYLVKRTGEKVFLECVQDMDHENMFWYRQDPGLGLRLIYFSYDVKMKEKGDIPEGYSVSREKKERFSLILESASTNQTSMYLCASSYGTGVTSTDTQYFGPGTRLTVL.

There are a few counts of this clonotype. The chain recombines TRBV20-1 with TRBJ2-1; the D is unclear. Deletions cut 4 bases from V and 0 bases from J, with 16 bases between. The CDR3 covers 16 residues. The germline V gene encodes CDR1 DFQATT and CDR2 SNEGSKA (reference sequence). Here the CDR3 reads CSATQARWSSYNEQFF. The DNA for the CDR3 is TGCAGTGCTACACAAGCCAGATGGAGCTCCTACAATGAGCAGTTCTTC.

This clonotype was observed at least ten times. DNA for the CDR3: TGTGCCAGCAGTTTGGAGGGTGAGCAGTTCTTC. It yields the protein CASSLEGEQFF. The chain carries TRBV12-3 or TRBV12-4 and TRBJ2-1; D may be TRBD2 (6 bases). The CDR3 runs to 11 residues. Trimming shortened V by 3 bases and J by 9 bases, and 6 bases separated the two germline ends.

Remarks on this clonotype: This may be a read error, as it is one base from a much larger clone. V is TRBV11-2 and J is TRBJ2-5; 15 nucleotides match TRBD2. CDR3 length: 15 amino acids. CDR1 is SGHAT and CDR2 is FQNNGV in the germline V gene. V lost 4 bases, J lost 3 bases, and 0 bases stayed unmatched. The CDR3 sequence is CASSWTSGGEETQYF. The CDR3 DNA reads as TGTGCCAGCAGCTGGACTAGCGGGGGGGAAGAGACCCAGTACTTC. The full variable domain, completed using reference TRBV11-2 and TRBJ2-5, is EAGVAQSPRYKIIEKRQSVAFWCNPISGHATLYWYQQILGQGPKLLIQFQNNGVVDDSQLPKDRFSAERLKGVDSTLKIQPAKLEDSAVYLCASSWTSGGEETQYFGPGTRLLVL.

This clonotype was seen repeatedly, ten times or more. The rearrangement links TRBV5-1 to TRBJ2-7; 9 bases are a match to TRBD1. The CDR3 spans 14 residues. In germline, CDR1 is SGHRS, CDR2 YFSETQ. After removal of 3 bases from V and 2 bases from J, the junction contained 3 bases not matched to a gene. CDR3 sequence: CASSWGQGPYEQYF. DNA for the CDR3: TGCGCCAGCAGCTGGGGACAGGGCCCCTACGAGCAGTACTTC.